This T cell receptor beta chain was recorded in a study of graft-versus-host responses after intestinal transplantation. For the study at large: Recipients were given multivisceral, liver-intestinal, or isolated intestinal transplants. Anti-thymocyte globulin induction preceded three to four years of tacrolimus and steroid maintenance in all recipients.

A word on this clone: The antigen is undetermined.

Measured with immunoSEQ multiplex PCR; TCRdb has only the in-frame clones, and not every one. The sample includes roughly 40,000 clones, 90% to 95% of them seen just once. The ends were cut back, 4 bases at V and 2 bases at J, with 11 bases in the middle. Germline assignment: CDR1 ENHRY and CDR2 SYGVKD. CDR3 length: 15 residues. General observations from the study: Early after transplant, HvG declines were associated with peak levels of circulating GvH clones.

The chain uses TRBV10-3 and TRBJ2-2, with a weak D call TRBD2 (6 bases). This receptor was obtained from a human patient who received an intestinal transplant, so some T cells may come from the graft donor. The sequencing here drew on PBMCs, taken 524 days after transplant. The CDR3 is CAISGGLLNTGELFF. The CDR3 region has the DNA TGTGCCATCAGTGGAGGACTACTAAACACCGGGGAGCTGTTTTTT.